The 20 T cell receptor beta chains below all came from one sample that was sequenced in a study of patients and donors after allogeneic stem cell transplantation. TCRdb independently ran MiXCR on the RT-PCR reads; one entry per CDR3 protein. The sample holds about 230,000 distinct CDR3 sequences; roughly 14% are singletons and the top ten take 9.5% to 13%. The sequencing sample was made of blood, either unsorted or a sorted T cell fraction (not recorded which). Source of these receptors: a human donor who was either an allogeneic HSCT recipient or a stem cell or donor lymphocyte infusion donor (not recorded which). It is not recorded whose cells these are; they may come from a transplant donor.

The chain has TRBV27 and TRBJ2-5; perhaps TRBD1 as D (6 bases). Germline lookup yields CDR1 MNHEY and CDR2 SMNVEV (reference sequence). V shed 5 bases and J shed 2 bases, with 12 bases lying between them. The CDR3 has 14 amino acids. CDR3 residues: CASSRDQGQETQYF. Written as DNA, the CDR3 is TGTGCCAGCAGTAGGGATCAGGGGCAAGAGACCCAGTACTTC.

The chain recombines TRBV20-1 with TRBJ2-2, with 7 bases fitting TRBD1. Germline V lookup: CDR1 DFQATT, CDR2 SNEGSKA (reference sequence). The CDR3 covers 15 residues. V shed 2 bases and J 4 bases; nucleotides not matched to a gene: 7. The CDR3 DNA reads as TGCAGTGCTAGAAGGGGCAGGGGGAGCACCGGGGAGCTGTTTTTT. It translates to CSARRGRGSTGELFF.

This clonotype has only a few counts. For the CDR3, the DNA is TGTGCCAGCACCGCGACTAGCGGAAACAATGAGCAGTTCTTC. Translated, it gives CASTATSGNNEQFF. The chain recombines TRBV11-2 with TRBJ2-1, with TRBD2 matching over 9 bases. Germline lookup yields CDR1 SGHAT and CDR2 FQNNGV. This CDR3 is 14 amino acids long. Unmatched junction bases numbered 6, after V lost 7 bases and J lost 5 bases.

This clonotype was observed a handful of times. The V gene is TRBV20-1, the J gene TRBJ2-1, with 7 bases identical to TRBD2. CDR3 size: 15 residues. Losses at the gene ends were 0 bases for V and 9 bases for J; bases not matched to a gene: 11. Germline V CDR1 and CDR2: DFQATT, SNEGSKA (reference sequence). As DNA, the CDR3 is TGCAGTGCTAGAGATTTGCGGGGGAGTACCGGTGAGCAGTTCTTC. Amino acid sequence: CSARDLRGSTGEQFF.

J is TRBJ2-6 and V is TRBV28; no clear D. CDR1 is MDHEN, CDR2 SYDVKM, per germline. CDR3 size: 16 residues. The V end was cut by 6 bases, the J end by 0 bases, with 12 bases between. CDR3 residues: CASSLTQLSGANVLTF. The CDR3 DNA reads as TGTGCCAGCAGCCTCACGCAGCTCTCTGGGGCCAACGTCCTGACTTTC.

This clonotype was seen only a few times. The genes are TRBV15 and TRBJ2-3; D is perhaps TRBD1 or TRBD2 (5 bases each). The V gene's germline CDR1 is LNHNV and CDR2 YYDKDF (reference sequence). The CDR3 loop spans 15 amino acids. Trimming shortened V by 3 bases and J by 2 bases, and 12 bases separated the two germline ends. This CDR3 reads CATSSRTGTTDTQYF. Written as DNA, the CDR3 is TGTGCCACCAGCAGCAGGACGGGGACCACAGATACGCAGTATTTT.

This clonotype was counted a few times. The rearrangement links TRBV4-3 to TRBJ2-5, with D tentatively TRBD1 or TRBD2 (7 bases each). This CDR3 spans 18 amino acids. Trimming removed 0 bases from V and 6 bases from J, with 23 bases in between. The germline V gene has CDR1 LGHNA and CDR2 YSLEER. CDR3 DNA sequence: TGCGCCAGCAGCCAAGATTGGGGAGGGGGCGGTATAACGAAGACCCAGTACTTC. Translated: CASSQDWGGGGITKTQYF.

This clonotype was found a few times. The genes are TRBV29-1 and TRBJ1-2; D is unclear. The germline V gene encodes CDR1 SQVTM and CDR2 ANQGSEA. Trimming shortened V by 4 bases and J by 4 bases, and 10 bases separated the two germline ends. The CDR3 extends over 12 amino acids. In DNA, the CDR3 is TGCAGCGTTGTTGGGGTTGGCTATGGCTACACCTTC. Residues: CSVVGVGYGYTF. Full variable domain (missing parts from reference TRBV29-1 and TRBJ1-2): SAVISQKPSRDICQRGTSLTIQCQVDSQVTMMFWYRQQPGQSLTLIATANQGSEATYESGFVIDKFPISRPNLTFSTLTVSNMSPEDSSIYLCSVVGVGYGYTFGSGTRLTVV.

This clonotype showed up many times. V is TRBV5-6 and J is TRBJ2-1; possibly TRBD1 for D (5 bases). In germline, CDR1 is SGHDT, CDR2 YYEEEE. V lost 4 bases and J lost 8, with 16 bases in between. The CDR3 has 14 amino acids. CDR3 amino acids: CASSRLSRVDEQFF. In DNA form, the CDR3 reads TGTGCCAGCAGCCGCTTGTCCAGGGTCGATGAGCAGTTCTTC.

CDR3 sequence (DNA): TGTGCCAGCAGCTTGGTCGGCAGGGCCCCCGCAGATACGCAGTATTTT. Translated, it gives CASSLVGRAPADTQYF. The chain recombines TRBV5-6 with TRBJ2-3; possibly TRBD1 for D (5 bases). The germline CDR1 and CDR2 sequences are SGHDT and YYEEEE. The ends were cut back, 0 bases at V and 4 bases at J, with 15 bases in the middle. CDR3 length: 16 amino acids.

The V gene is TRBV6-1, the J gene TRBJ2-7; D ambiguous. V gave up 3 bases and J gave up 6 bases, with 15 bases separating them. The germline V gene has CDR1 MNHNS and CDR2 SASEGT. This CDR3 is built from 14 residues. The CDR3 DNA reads TGTGCCAGCAGTGAGTTGGCAGGTCAACCCGAGCAGTACTTC. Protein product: CASSELAGQPEQYF.

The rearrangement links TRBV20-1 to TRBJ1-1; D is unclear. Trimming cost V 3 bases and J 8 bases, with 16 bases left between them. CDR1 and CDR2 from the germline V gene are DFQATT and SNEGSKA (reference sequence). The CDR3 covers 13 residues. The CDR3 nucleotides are TGCAGTGCTAGTTGGGCGGCGGGCTCGGAAGCTTTCTTT. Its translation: CSASWAAGSEAFF.

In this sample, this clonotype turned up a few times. CDR3 in amino acids: CASSLTGDNQPQHF. The CDR3 DNA reads TGCGCCAGCAGCTTGACAGGCGACAATCAGCCCCAGCATTTT. This chain connects TRBV5-1 to TRBJ1-5; possibly TRBD1 for D (5 bases). The CDR3 consists of 14 residues. Between the trimmed V and J ends, which lost 1 base and 3 bases, there was a span of 8 bases. Per germline, CDR1 SGHRS and CDR2 YFSETQ.

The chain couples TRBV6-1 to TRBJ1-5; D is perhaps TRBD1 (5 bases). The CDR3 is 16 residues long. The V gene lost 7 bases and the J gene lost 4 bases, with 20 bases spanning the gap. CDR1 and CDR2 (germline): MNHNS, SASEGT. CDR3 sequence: CASTSYRGAGNQPQHF. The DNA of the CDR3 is TGTGCCAGCACCTCCTATAGAGGGGCTGGAAATCAGCCCCAGCATTTT.

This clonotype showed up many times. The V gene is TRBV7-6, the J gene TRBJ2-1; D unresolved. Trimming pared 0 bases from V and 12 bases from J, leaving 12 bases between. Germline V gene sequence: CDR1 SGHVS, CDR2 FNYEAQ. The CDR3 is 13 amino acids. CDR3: CASSLAPEVGQFF. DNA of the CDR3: TGTGCCAGCAGCTTAGCTCCCGAGGTCGGGCAGTTCTTC.

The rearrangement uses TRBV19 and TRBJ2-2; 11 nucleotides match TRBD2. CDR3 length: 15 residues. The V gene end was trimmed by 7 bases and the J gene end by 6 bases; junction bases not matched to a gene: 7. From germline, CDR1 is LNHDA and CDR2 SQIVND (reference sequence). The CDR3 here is CASKPTSGEAGELFF. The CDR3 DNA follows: TGTGCCAGTAAACCGACTAGCGGGGAGGCCGGGGAGCTGTTTTTT.

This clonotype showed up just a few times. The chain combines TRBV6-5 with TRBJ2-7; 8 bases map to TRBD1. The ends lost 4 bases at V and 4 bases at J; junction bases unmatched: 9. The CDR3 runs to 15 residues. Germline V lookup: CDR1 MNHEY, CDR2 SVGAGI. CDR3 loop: CASSSGQGDSYEQYF. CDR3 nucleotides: TGTGCCAGCAGTTCCGGACAGGGAGATTCTTACGAGCAGTACTTC.

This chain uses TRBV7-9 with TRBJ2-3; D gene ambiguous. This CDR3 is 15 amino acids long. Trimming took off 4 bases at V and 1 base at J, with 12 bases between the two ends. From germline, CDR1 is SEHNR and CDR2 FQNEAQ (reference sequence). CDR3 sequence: CASSSRSGRTDTQYF. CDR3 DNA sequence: TGTGCCAGCAGCTCTAGGAGTGGGCGCACAGATACGCAGTATTTT.

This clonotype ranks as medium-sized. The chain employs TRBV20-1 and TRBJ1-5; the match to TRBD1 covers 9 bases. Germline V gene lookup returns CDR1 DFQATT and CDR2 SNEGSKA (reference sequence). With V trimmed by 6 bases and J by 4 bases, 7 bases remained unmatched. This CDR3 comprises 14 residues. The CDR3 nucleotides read TGCAGTGCCAGACCGGGACAGGGTAATCAGCCCCAGCATTTT. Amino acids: CSARPGQGNQPQHF.

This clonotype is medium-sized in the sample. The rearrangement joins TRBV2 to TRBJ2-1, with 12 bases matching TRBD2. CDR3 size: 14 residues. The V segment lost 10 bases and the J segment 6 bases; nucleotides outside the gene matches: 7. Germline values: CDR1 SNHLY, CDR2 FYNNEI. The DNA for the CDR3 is TGTGCCACGGCCTTACTAGCGGGAGGCAATGAGCAGTTCTTC. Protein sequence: CATALLAGGNEQFF.